This TCR beta chain is drawn from a study of CD8+ T cells in alopecia areata (dated by TCRdb to 2016 to 2019). With respect to the entire study: Treated patients were enrolled in an open-label pilot trial of oral tofacitinib, 5 to 10 mg twice daily, for moderate-to-severe alopecia areata. Tofacitinib was administered for 6 to 18 months, and 6 months of follow-up off drug were then conducted to assess delayed response and recurrence. Tofacitinib-treated patients had biopsies at baseline and at 4 and 24 weeks of treatment, with a later scalp biopsy in several patients. The study used high-throughput TCRbeta sequencing to examine T cell clonal expansion in alopecia areata, in both the C3H/HeJ mouse model and human patients. RNA was extracted with the PAXgene miRNA kit for fixed scalp, the miRNeasy kit for PBMCs, and the RNeasy kit for mouse skin. Disease severity in treated patients was measured with the SALT score, which quantifies the percentage of affected scalp surface area. TCRbeta CDR3 regions were amplified by immunoSEQ multiplex PCR using 35 Vbeta forward and 13 Jbeta reverse primers. Scalp tissue and sorted CD4+ and CD8+ peripheral blood T cells from patchy and totalis/universalis alopecia areata patients and from healthy controls were covered by human TCRbeta sequencing. Scalp clonality was compared among normal scalp (n=4), patchy alopecia areata scalp (n=8), and alopecia totalis/universalis scalp (n=8). Results the study describes overall, beyond this receptor: Shared TCR sequences between patients were less evident than in mice, which may be partly attributable to HLA diversity in the patient population. Unlike mouse skin, which is dominated by gammadelta T cells, normal human skin has resident alphabeta T cells that are also sequenced, and this complicates analysis of the scalp TCR repertoire. Many expanded lesional clones persisted in scalp and blood during tofacitinib treatment, which may partly explain relapse after stopping treatment. Because the treated cohort was small and included a single nonresponder, larger studies are needed to assess links between baseline CD8+ expansion and response. Compared with normal scalp, lesional scalp, particularly in alopecia totalis/universalis, had higher clonality and more expanded CD8+ clones, which suggests antigenic drive. Tofacitinib significantly decreased scalp clonality and the number of expanded CD8+ clones among the top 100 scalp clones.

Library preparation employed the immunoSEQ multiplex PCR assay. To provide template for TCR sequencing, every sample had RNA extracted and reverse transcribed into cDNA. First-strand cDNA was synthesized using SuperScript III with a 2:1 mix of oligo-dT and random hexamers. A synthetic immune receptor repertoire was used to gauge amplification bias, and whatever bias remained was removed computationally. The original methods were these. Raw reads were preprocessed to remove errors, and CDR3 was defined according to IMGT conventions as the region from the conserved cysteine to phenylalanine. Clonality was computed as 1 minus the Shannon entropy, with the entropy normalized by log2 of the number of productive unique TCRs. Scalp TCRbeta sequences were cross-referenced with sorted blood CD4 and CD8 repertoires so that the CD4 or CD8 identity of scalp clones could be inferred. TCRdb provides this immuneACCESS table in a form limited to in-frame rearrangements. Some clones are lacking; in checked studies, under half of them reflect an unresolved V gene, and why the rest are absent is not known. Clone size and V and J calls were adopted from that table, with D and trimming inferred from the DNA. The sample contains 200,000 to 250,000 clones, around two fifths of them found a single time. Around 0.48% of the sample belongs to the ten largest clones.

Sample treatment or condition, as interpreted from the label and publication: oral pan-JAK inhibitor, 5-10 mg twice daily. From alopecia areata patients, peripheral blood was collected along with lesional scalp punch biopsies. PBMCs were isolated by density centrifugation and stained for CD3, CD4 and CD8, after which CD4+ and CD8+ T cells were sorted on a FACSAria. V sheds 4 bases and J sheds 8 bases, leaving 9 bases between their ends. Including the terminal cysteine and phenylalanine, the CDR3 comprises 12 residues. Just the 36-base CDR3 DNA is kept, in frame starting at base 1. This clone has more than one count but fewer than ten. The antigen it binds to is not known. Base qualities are missing; no much larger clone stands one base away.

The sample was CD4+ T cells sorted from blood, taken at approximately week 30, from a patient treated with tofacitinib. The receptor chain draws on TRBV23-1 and TRBJ2-1; D gene: possibly TRBD1, on 6 matching bases. TRBV23-1 is an ORF for which the function is uncertain. The receptor was derived from a human donor with alopecia areata. The DNA reads TGCGCCAGCAGTCCAGGGGTCGATGAGCAGTTCTTC. It specifies CASSPGVDEQFF.